This T cell receptor (beta chain) derives from a study of T cell changes during pregnancy in multiple sclerosis. Libraries were prepared by immunoSEQ multiplex PCR; TCRdb keeps only in-frame clonotypes and omits some of them. The sample has tens of thousands of clones, roughly 90% seen once; the top ten hold less than 4%. The V gene lost 11 bases and the J gene lost 3 bases, with 16 bases spanning the gap. This CDR3 spans 13 amino acids. Germline loops: CDR1 ENHRY, CDR2 SYGVKD. The receptor comes from a female donor in good health, enrolled as a control in a pregnancy study. The sample here was peripheral blood, taken in the first trimester of pregnancy. This rearrangement joins TRBV10-3 to TRBJ1-1; weak D call: TRBD1 (6 bases). In DNA form, the CDR3 reads TGTGCCGTAACCTACGGACAGTACACTGAAGCTTTCTTT. It codes for CAVTYGQYTEAFF.